This T cell receptor beta chain came from a study of beta chain features in type 1 diabetes. The CDR3 has 17 residues. From germline, CDR1 is GTSNPN and CDR2 SVGIG (reference sequence). The trim removed 0 bases at V and 3 bases at J, leaving 12 bases unmatched. This clone was counted a few times. cDNA synthesis used the whole RNA isolate, giving expressed TCRB sequences. Produced via immunoSEQ multiplex PCR; TCRdb's table is partial and in-frame only. This table holds roughly 500,000 clones, approximately 30% found once. Sequenced sample: naive CD4+ T cells from blood. The J gene is TRBJ2-7, the V gene TRBV30; 9 bases align to TRBD2. This clonotype was obtained from a man aged 18 to 29 in good health. CDR3 in DNA: TGTGCCTGGAGTGTCTCTCGAGCGGGAGGATTTTACTACGAGCAGTACTTC. Translated: CAWSVSRAGGFYYEQYF.